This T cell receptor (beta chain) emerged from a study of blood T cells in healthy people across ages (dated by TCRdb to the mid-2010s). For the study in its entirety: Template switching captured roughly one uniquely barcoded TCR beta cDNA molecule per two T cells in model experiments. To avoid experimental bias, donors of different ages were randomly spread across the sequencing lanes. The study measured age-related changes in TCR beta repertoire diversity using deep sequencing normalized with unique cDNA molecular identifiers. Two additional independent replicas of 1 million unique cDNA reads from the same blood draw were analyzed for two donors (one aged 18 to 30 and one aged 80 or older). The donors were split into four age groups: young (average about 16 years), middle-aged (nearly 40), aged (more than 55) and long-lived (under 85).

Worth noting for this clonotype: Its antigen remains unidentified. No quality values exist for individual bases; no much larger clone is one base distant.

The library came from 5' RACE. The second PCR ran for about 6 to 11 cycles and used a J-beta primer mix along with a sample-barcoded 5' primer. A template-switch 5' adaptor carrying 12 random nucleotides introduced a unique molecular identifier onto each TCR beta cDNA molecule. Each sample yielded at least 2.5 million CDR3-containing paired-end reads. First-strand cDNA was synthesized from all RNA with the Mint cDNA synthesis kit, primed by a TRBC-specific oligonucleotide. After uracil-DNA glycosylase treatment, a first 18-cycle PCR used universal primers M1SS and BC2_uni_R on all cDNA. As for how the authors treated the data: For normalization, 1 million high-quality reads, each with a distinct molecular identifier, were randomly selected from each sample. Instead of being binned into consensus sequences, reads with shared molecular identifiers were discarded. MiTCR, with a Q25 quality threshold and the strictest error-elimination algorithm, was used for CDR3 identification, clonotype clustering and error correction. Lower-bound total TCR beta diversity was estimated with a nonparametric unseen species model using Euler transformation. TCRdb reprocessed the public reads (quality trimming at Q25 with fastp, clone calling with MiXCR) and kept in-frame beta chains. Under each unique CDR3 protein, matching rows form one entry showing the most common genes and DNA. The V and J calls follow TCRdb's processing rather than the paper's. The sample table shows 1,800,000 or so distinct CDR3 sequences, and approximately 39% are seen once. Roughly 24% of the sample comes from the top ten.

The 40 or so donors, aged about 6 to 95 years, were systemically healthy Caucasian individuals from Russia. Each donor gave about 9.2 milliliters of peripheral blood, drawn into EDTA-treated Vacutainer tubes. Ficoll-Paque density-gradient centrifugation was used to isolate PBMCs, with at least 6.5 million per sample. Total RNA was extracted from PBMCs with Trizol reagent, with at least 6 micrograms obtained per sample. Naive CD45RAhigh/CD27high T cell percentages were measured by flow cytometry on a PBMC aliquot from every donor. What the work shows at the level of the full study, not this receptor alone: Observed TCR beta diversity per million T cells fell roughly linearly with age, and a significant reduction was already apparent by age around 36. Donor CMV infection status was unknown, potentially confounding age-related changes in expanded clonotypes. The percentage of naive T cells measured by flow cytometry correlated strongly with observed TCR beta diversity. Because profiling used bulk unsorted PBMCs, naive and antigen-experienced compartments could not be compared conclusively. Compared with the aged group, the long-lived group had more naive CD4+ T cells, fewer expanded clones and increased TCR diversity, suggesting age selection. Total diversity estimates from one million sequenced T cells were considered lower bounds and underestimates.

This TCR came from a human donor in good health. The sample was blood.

CDR3 sequence: CATSDYQGRFTEAFF. The DNA sequence is as follows: TGTGCCACCAGTGATTATCAAGGGAGGTTCACTGAAGCTTTCTTT. Rearrangement joined TRBV24-1 to TRBJ1-1; the D segment cannot be called with confidence. CDR1 and CDR2 are drawn from the germline V gene: KGHDR, SFDVKD. V loses 2 bases of germline sequence and J loses 4 bases, and the interval between the two ends is 13 bases. The CDR3, cysteine through phenylalanine, is 15 amino acids long. Only CDR3 DNA remains: 45 bases, in frame from the first base.